The 5 T cell receptor beta chains given below trace back to one sample, sequenced in a study of T cell responses to AZD1222 COVID-19 vaccine. Here immunoSEQ multiplex PCR was the method, and the copy in TCRdb shows in-frame clones only, minus some. The sample carries tens of thousands of clones, 60% to 85% recorded once. The sample consisted of peripheral blood, taken 28 days after the second AZD1222 dose. Source of these receptors: an adult who received the AZD1222 COVID-19 vaccine.

The chain recombines TRBV4-1 with TRBJ1-1, with D hard to call. Trimming stripped 0 bases from V and 4 bases from J, with 9 bases between. Germline CDR1 is MGHRA and CDR2 is YSYEKL. The CDR3 totals 14 residues. CDR3 sequence (DNA): TGCGCCAGCAGCCAAGATTTAGTGTTCACTGAAGCTTTCTTT. It yields the protein CASSQDLVFTEAFF.

This clone showed up just a few times. This chain uses TRBV3-1 (or the pseudogene TRBV3-2) with TRBJ2-7; 7 positions agree with TRBD2. Looked up from germline, CDR1 is LGHDT and CDR2 is YNNKEL (reference sequence). J gave up 7 bases and V 4 bases, and 7 bases lay outside the gene matches. The CDR3 totals 13 residues. CDR3 sequence: CASSPGLVEEQYF. The CDR3 coding sequence is TGTGCCAGCAGCCCAGGACTAGTCGAAGAGCAGTACTTC.

This clone was found a few times. The chain uses TRBV28 and TRBJ1-6; no clear D gene. In germline, CDR1 is MDHEN, CDR2 SYDVKM. V lost 1 base and J 8 bases, leaving 15 bases between the germline ends. The CDR3 totals 16 residues. CDR3 amino acids: CASSLFRLSDHSPLHF. DNA for the CDR3: TGTGCCAGCAGTTTATTTCGGCTGTCTGATCATTCACCCCTCCACTTT.

The chain is built from TRBV28 and TRBJ1-2; D call uncertain. Germline CDR1 reads MDHEN; CDR2 reads SYDVKM. With 5 bases removed from V and 5 bases from J, the gap between germline ends came to 6 bases. The CDR3 is made up of 11 amino acids. In DNA, the CDR3 is TGTGCCAGCAGTATGAAATATGGCTACACCTTC. Translated: CASSMKYGYTF.

The V and J genes are TRBV7-9 and TRBJ1-2; D call uncertain. The CDR3 is 13 amino acids. V lost 8 bases to trimming and J lost 5 bases, with 15 bases between them. CDR1 is SEHNR, CDR2 FQNEAQ, per germline (reference sequence). The CDR3 is CASGDPQEYGYTF. The CDR3 nucleotides read TGTGCCAGCGGGGATCCTCAGGAATATGGCTACACCTTC.